These T cell receptor beta chains were read from a single sample in a study of blood T cell repertoires in COVID-19. The assay was immunoSEQ multiplex PCR, and TCRdb's table has in-frame clones only and misses some. The profile shows some 170,000 clones, roughly 82% of them singletons. The sample consisted of peripheral blood. Every receptor here comes from a woman in her seventies with acute or convalescent COVID-19. Both conserved end residues are part of each CDR3. D genes are given only for firm matches. For some rows the clone size is stated as once, few or many, or as a class when expanded; others skip it.

j_gene: TRBJ1-2; v_gene: TRBV5-1; d_gene: -; abundance: -; CDR3nt: TGCGCCAGCAGCTTCAGGGGTGGCTACACCTTC; CDR3aa: CASSFRGGYTF
j_gene: TRBJ2-7; v_gene: TRBV27; d_gene: TRBD2; abundance: -; CDR3nt: TGTGCCAGCAGTCGAACACCGGGACTAGCGGGAGACGAGCAGTACTTC; CDR3aa: CASSRTPGLAGDEQYF
j_gene: TRBJ2-1; v_gene: TRBV6-2/TRBV6-3; d_gene: TRBD1; abundance: -; CDR3nt: TGTGCCAGCAGTCTAGGCGGGACAGGGGGCTACAATGAGCAGTTCTTC; CDR3aa: CASSLGGTGGYNEQFF
j_gene: TRBJ1-2; v_gene: TRBV9; d_gene: -; abundance: -; CDR3nt: TGTGCCAGCAGCGTAGATTGGACAGAAGGCTATGGCTACACCTTC; CDR3aa: CASSVDWTEGYGYTF
j_gene: TRBJ1-2; v_gene: TRBV4-1; d_gene: TRBD1; abundance: -; CDR3nt: TGCGCCAGCAGCCAAGTACAGGGGAAGCTAAATGGCTACACCTTC; CDR3aa: CASSQVQGKLNGYTF
j_gene: TRBJ2-3; v_gene: TRBV30; d_gene: -; abundance: -; CDR3nt: TGTGCCTGGAGTGGTTCTGGGAGGGATACGCAGTATTTT; CDR3aa: CAWSGSGRDTQYF
j_gene: TRBJ1-2; v_gene: TRBV7-9; d_gene: -; abundance: -; CDR3nt: TGTGCCAGCAGCGCTGAGTCCGGACAGAGGACCATCTACTATGGCTACACCTTC; CDR3aa: CASSAESGQRTIYYGYTF
j_gene: TRBJ1-6; v_gene: TRBV5-6; d_gene: -; abundance: -; CDR3nt: TGTGCCAGCAGCTTGGATGTGACAGGCAATTCACCCCTCCACTTT; CDR3aa: CASSLDVTGNSPLHF
j_gene: TRBJ2-5; v_gene: TRBV4-3; d_gene: -; abundance: -; CDR3nt: TGCGCCAGCAGCCCAGAGGGGGGACTGGCAGGAGAGACCCAGTACTTC; CDR3aa: CASSPEGGLAGETQYF
j_gene: TRBJ1-2; v_gene: TRBV28; d_gene: TRBD1; abundance: -; CDR3nt: TGTGCCAGCAAACCGACAGGGAACTATGGCTACACCTTC; CDR3aa: CASKPTGNYGYTF
j_gene: TRBJ2-6; v_gene: TRBV6-1; d_gene: TRBD2; abundance: -; CDR3nt: TGTGCCAGCAGTGAGGTTGGGCTAGCGGGGAACTCTGGGGCCAACGTCCTGACTTTC; CDR3aa: CASSEVGLAGNSGANVLTF
j_gene: TRBJ1-1; v_gene: TRBV28; d_gene: -; abundance: few; CDR3nt: TGTGCCAGCAGTTTCCCCAGATTGAACACTGAAGCTTTCTTT; CDR3aa: CASSFPRLNTEAFF
j_gene: TRBJ1-5; v_gene: TRBV19; d_gene: -; abundance: -; CDR3nt: TGTGCCAGTAGGGGGAGGGGCGTGGACTATCAGCCCCAGCATTTT; CDR3aa: CASRGRGVDYQPQHF
j_gene: TRBJ2-3; v_gene: TRBV4-3; d_gene: TRBD2; abundance: -; CDR3nt: TGCGCCAGCAGCCAAGATCCCGCGGGAGGGGGCGATTGGACAGATACGCAGTATTTT; CDR3aa: CASSQDPAGGGDWTDTQYF
j_gene: TRBJ1-2; v_gene: TRBV7-9; d_gene: -; abundance: -; CDR3nt: TGTGCCAGCAGCTTATACCGGGACAAAAACTATGGCTACACCTTC; CDR3aa: CASSLYRDKNYGYTF
j_gene: TRBJ2-7; v_gene: TRBV18; d_gene: TRBD2; abundance: -; CDR3nt: TGTGCCAGCCGCCAAACCCGCGGGAGCGACTACGAGCAGTACTTC; CDR3aa: CASRQTRGSDYEQYF